This T cell receptor beta chain derives from a study of control samples from healthy donors and cancer patients (dated by TCRdb to the early 2020s). CDR1 and CDR2 were assigned from the germline V gene (reference sequence) as SGHNT and YYREEE. V is pruned by 5 bases and J by 6 bases, leaving 10 bases of the junction without a gene match. The CDR3 sequence holds 15 residues, the cysteine and phenylalanine included. The sequence is cut down to CDR3 DNA, 45 bases in frame from base 1. Library preparation employed the immunoSEQ multiplex PCR assay. Entries here come from immuneACCESS through TCRdb and include only in-frame sequences with V and J called. Some clones fail to appear in such tables; in the studies checked, an unresolved V gene covers under half of the shortfall, and the cause of the remainder is unknown. In all, the sample holds 200,000 to 250,000 clones, and 90% to 95% of those were seen once. Approximately 1.4% of the sample goes to the ten largest clones.

For this clone: Its antigen is not yet known. The input lacks base qualities; no much larger clone sits a single base away.

The chain is assembled from TRBV5-4 and TRBJ2-2, with 7 junctional bases fitting TRBD1. The material sequenced was blood. The sequence derives from a man aged 50 or older in good health. The CDR3 protein: CASSKTGIGPGELFF. The DNA is as follows: TGTGCCAGCAGTAAGACAGGGATTGGTCCCGGGGAGCTGTTTTTT.